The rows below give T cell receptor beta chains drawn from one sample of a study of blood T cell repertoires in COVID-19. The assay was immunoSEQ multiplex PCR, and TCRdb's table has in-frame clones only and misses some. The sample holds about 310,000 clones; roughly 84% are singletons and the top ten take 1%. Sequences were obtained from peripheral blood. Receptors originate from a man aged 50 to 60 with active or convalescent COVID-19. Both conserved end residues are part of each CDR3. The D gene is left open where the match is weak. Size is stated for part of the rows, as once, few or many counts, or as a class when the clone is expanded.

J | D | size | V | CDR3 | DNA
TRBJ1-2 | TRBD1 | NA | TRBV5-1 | CASSPMPSTGVYGYTF | TGCGCCAGCAGCCCGATGCCTTCGACAGGGGTGTATGGCTACACCTTC
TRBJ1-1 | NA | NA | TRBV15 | CATSSPGGPNTEAFF | TGTGCCACCAGCTCTCCCGGGGGGCCTAACACTGAAGCTTTCTTT
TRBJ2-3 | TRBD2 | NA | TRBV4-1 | CASSQGWGGSLGDTQYF | TGCGCCAGCAGCCAAGGATGGGGGGGGAGCCTGGGAGATACGCAGTATTTT
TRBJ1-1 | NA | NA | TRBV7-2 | CASSLRRATEAFF | TGTGCCAGCAGCTTGCGGAGGGCCACTGAAGCTTTCTTT
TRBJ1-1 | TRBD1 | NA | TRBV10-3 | CAISSTGKNTEAFF | TGTGCCATCAGCTCGACAGGGAAGAACACTGAAGCTTTCTTT
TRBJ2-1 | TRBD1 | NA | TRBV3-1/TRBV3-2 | CASSRSGTGGSYEQFF | TGTGCCAGCAGCCGCTCTGGGACAGGGGGCTCCTATGAGCAGTTCTTC
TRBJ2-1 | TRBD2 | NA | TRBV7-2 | CASSPQREGHQFF | TGTGCCAGCAGCCCCCAGCGGGAGGGCCATCAGTTCTTC
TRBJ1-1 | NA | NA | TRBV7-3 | CASRLTVNTEAFF | TGTGCCAGCAGGTTGACAGTGAACACTGAAGCTTTCTTT
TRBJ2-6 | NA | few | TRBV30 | CAWRRGRLSSGANVLTF | TGTGCCTGGAGAAGGGGCCGCTTGAGCTCTGGGGCCAACGTCCTGACTTTC
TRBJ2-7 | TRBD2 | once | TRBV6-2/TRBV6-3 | CASSPTGGGTGEQYF | TGTGCCAGCAGTCCCACCGGGGGGGGGACGGGAGAGCAGTACTTC
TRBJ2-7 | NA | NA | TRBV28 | CASGQQGPSYEQYF | TGTGCCAGCGGCCAACAGGGACCGAGCTACGAGCAGTACTTC
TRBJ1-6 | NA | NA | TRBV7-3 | CASSLTGSENSPLHF | TGTGCCAGCAGCTTAACGGGCAGTGAAAATTCACCCCTCCACTTT
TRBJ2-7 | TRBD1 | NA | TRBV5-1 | CASTRMPGQGTSEQYF | TGCGCCAGCACCAGGATGCCGGGACAGGGGACATCCGAGCAGTACTTC
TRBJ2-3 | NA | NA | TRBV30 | CACPRRERPTDTQYF | TGTGCCTGCCCCCGTAGAGAGCGACCCACAGATACGCAGTATTTT
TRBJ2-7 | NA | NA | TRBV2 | CASRIGGLSYEQYF | TGTGCCAGCAGGATTGGGGGCCTGTCCTACGAGCAGTACTTC
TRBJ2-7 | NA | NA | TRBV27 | CASKDRYEQYF | TGTGCCAGTAAGGACAGATACGAGCAGTACTTC
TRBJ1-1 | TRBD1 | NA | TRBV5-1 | CASSPGTGDFAFF | TGCGCCAGCAGCCCGGGGACAGGAGACTTTGCTTTCTTT
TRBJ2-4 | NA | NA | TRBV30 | CAWSWFLGGPMNKNIQYF | TGTGCCTGGAGTTGGTTTTTGGGGGGTCCAATGAACAAAAACATTCAGTACTTC
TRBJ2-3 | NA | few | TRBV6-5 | CASSPPGHATDTQYF | TGTGCCAGCAGTCCGCCGGGACATGCCACAGATACGCAGTATTTT
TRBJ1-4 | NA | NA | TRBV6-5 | CASRPFGGGEKLFF | TGTGCCAGCAGACCCTTTGGGGGCGGGGAAAAACTGTTTTTT
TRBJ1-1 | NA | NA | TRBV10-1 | CANPSLCTEAFF | TGCGCCAACCCGTCACTCTGCACTGAAGCTTTCTTT
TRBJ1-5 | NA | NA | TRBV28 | CASSEQGRQPQHF | TGTGCCAGCAGCGAACAGGGTCGCCAGCCCCAGCATTTT
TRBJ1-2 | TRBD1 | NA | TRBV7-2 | CASSLVSGGGGYTF | TGTGCCAGCAGCTTAGTATCAGGGGGTGGTGGCTACACCTTC
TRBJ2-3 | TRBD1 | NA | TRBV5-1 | CASTGQASTDTQYF | TGCGCCAGCACCGGACAGGCTAGCACAGATACGCAGTATTTT
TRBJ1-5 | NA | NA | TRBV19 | CASSISGGGQHF | TGTGCCAGTAGTATCTCGGGGGGAGGCCAGCATTTT
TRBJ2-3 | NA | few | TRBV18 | CASSPAQGFTDTQYF | TGTGCCAGCTCACCAGCGCAGGGATTCACAGATACGCAGTATTTT
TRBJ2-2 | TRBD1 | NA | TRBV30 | CAWSVDRAYGELFF | TGTGCCTGGAGTGTCGACAGGGCGTACGGGGAGCTGTTTTTT
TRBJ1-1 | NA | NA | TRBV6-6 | CASSPRRPMNTEAFF | TGTGCCAGCAGCCCTCGGAGGCCCATGAACACTGAAGCTTTCTTT
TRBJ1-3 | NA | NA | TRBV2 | CASSVGPRGSGNTIYF | TGTGCCAGCAGTGTGGGCCCAAGGGGCTCTGGAAACACCATATATTTT
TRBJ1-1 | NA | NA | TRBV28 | CASSVTGWFKFF | TGTGCCAGCAGTGTAACGGGGTGGTTTAAGTTCTTT
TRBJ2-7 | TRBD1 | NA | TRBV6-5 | CASSYSGTGSYEQYF | TGTGCCAGCAGTTACTCCGGGACAGGCTCCTACGAGCAGTACTTC
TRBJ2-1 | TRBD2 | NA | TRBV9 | CASSALRTSEQFF | TGTGCCAGCAGCGCCCTTCGGACTAGCGAGCAGTTCTTC
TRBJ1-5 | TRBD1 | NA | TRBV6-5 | CASSQGAYQPQHF | TGTGCCAGCAGTCAGGGGGCCTATCAGCCCCAGCATTTT
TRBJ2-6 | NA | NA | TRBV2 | CASSGGQGTPSGANVLTF | TGTGCCAGCAGTGGGGGGCAGGGGACCCCCTCTGGGGCCAACGTCCTGACTTTC
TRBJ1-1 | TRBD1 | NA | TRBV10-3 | CAISGGGDPGSGGHWAFF | TGTGCCATCAGTGGAGGAGGAGACCCAGGCTCAGGGGGCCACTGGGCTTTCTTT
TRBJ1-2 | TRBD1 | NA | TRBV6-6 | CASSLGEGAPNYGYTF | TGTGCCAGCAGCCTCGGCGAGGGGGCCCCTAACTATGGCTACACCTTC
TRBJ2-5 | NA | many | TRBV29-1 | CSVEEGVGETQYF | TGCAGCGTTGAAGAAGGGGTCGGAGAGACCCAGTACTTC
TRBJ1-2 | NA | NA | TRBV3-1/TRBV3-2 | CASSRDNYGYTF | TGTGCCAGCAGCCGAGACAATTATGGCTACACCTTC
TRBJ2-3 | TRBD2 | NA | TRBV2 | CASAGLAEGTDTQYF | TGTGCCAGCGCGGGACTAGCGGAGGGCACAGATACGCAGTATTTT
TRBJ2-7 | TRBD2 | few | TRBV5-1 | CASSPDGTSDEQYF | TGCGCCAGCAGCCCTGACGGGACTAGCGACGAGCAGTACTTC
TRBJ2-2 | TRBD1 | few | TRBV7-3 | CASKGTGNTGELFF | TGTGCCAGCAAGGGGACAGGGAACACCGGGGAGCTGTTTTTT
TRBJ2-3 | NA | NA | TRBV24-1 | CATSDFRDTQYF | TGTGCCACCAGTGATTTTCGAGATACGCAGTATTTT
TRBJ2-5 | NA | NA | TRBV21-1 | CASSKVGRAKETQYF | TGTGCCAGCAGCAAAGTTGGCAGGGCCAAAGAGACCCAGTACTTC
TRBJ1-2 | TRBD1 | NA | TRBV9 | CASSGGTDGYTF | TGTGCCAGCAGCGGCGGGACAGATGGCTACACCTTC
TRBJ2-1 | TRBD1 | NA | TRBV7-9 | CASSRGQGLRYEQFF | TGTGCCAGCAGCCGCGGACAGGGGCTGCGGTATGAGCAGTTCTTC